These 9 T cell receptor beta chains share one sample of origin, sequenced in a study of control samples from healthy donors and cancer patients (dated by TCRdb to the early 2020s). Libraries were built with the immunoSEQ multiplex PCR assay. The table was pulled from immuneACCESS by TCRdb, which kept in-frame rearrangements only. Such tables lose some clones; where checked, under half of the loss comes from unresolved V genes, and the rest has no known cause. This sample comprises approximately 58,000 clones, 80% to 90% of them detected only once. 12% of the sample is held by the ten biggest clonotypes. Material for sequencing was PBMCs. These receptors were taken from a woman aged 55-70 years with lung cancer.

The genes are TRBV28 and TRBJ2-7, with 10 nucleotides matching TRBD2. Trimming removed 4 bases from V and 2 bases from J; junction bases left unmatched: 14. The CDR3 has 18 amino acids. CDR1 is MDHEN, CDR2 SYDVKM, per germline. DNA for the CDR3: TGTGCCAGCAGTTCCCCCGGCGGAAAACTAGCGGGACCCTACGAGCAGTACTTC. Protein: CASSSPGGKLAGPYEQYF.

The chain couples TRBV30 to TRBJ2-5; D is possibly TRBD2 (6 bases). Looked up from germline, CDR1 is GTSNPN and CDR2 is SVGIG (reference sequence). This CDR3 region has 16 residues. Deletions cut 4 bases from V and 1 base from J, with 19 bases between. CDR3 residues: CAWTTPPGRGQETQYF. The CDR3 DNA reads as TGTGCCTGGACCACCCCACCAGGGCGGGGCCAAGAGACCCAGTACTTC. The whole variable domain, remainder taken from reference TRBV30 and TRBJ2-5, is SQTIHQWPATLVQPVGSPLSLECTVEGTSNPNLYWYRQAAGRGLQLLFYSVGIGQISSEVPQNLSASRPQDRQFILSSKKLLLSDSGFYLCAWTTPPGRGQETQYFGPGTRLLVL.

The J gene is TRBJ1-1, the V gene TRBV19, with a tentative D call TRBD1 (5 bases). The V gene's germline CDR1 is LNHDA and CDR2 SQIVND (reference sequence). CDR3 length: 15 amino acids. Trimming pared 4 bases from V and 0 bases from J, leaving 12 bases between. In DNA, the CDR3 is TGTGCCAGTAGTACTCAGACAGCGATGAACACTGAAGCTTTCTTT. Protein sequence: CASSTQTAMNTEAFF.

V is TRBV19 and J is TRBJ2-5; 8 positions match TRBD1. The length of the CDR3 is 14 residues. V shed 5 bases and J 2 bases; nucleotides not matched to a gene: 4. CDR1 is LNHDA and CDR2 is SQIVND in the germline V gene (reference sequence). DNA for the CDR3: TGTGCCAGTAGTCAGGGGGCCACTCAAGAGACCCAGTACTTC. It translates to CASSQGATQETQYF.

V is TRBV5-6 and J is TRBJ2-3; TRBD2 is a possible D gene (6 bases). The CDR3 totals 13 residues. The germline gives CDR1 SGHDT, CDR2 YYEEEE. V was pared by 3 bases and J by 7 bases, with 12 bases between. As DNA, the CDR3 is TGTGCCAGCAGCTCAAACCGGGGGTATACGCAGTATTTT. It encodes CASSSNRGYTQYF.

V and J are TRBV5-4 and TRBJ1-1; 7 bases align to TRBD1. Germline CDR1 reads SGHNT; CDR2 reads YYREEE (reference sequence). This CDR3 comprises 15 residues. V was pared by 0 bases and J by 0 bases, with 2 bases of the junction left unmatched. CDR3 residues: CASSLEGQVNTEAFF. In DNA form, the CDR3 reads TGTGCCAGCAGCTTGGAAGGACAGGTGAACACTGAAGCTTTCTTT.

The chain is built from TRBV27 and TRBJ2-6; TRBD1 might be the D (5 bases). This CDR3 comprises 16 residues. V shed 2 bases and J shed 4 bases, with 12 bases lying between them. Germline V lookup: CDR1 MNHEY, CDR2 SMNVEV (reference sequence). The chain's CDR3 is CASSLMSTAGANVLTF. CDR3 coding DNA: TGTGCCAGCAGTTTAATGTCGACAGCGGGGGCCAACGTCCTGACTTTC.

The rearrangement uses TRBV18 and TRBJ2-1, with 7 bases that match TRBD2. Per the germline V gene, CDR1 is KGHSH and CDR2 is LQKENI. The CDR3 contains 13 residues. V was clipped by 5 bases and J by 5 bases; unmatched bases: 3. The CDR3 protein is CASSGLENNEQFF. DNA of the CDR3: TGTGCCAGCTCAGGACTAGAAAACAATGAGCAGTTCTTC.

J is TRBJ2-1 and V is TRBV6-5, with D maybe TRBD1 (5 bases). From germline, CDR1 is MNHEY and CDR2 SVGAGI. The V and J ends lost 8 bases and 5 bases respectively, with 13 bases between them. This CDR3 has 13 amino acids. CDR3 sequence (DNA): TGTGCCAGCTCCAAACTCAGGGACAATGAGCAGTTCTTC. Protein: CASSKLRDNEQFF.